This T cell receptor beta chain came from a study of OX40 agonist ivuxolimab in advanced cancers. Across the whole study: From 23 to 79 years was the age range, with a mean of around 57 years, and about 83% were male.

The table came from immunoSEQ multiplex PCR; TCRdb's copy has only in-frame clones and leaves some out. The table has 52,000 or so clones, roughly 88% seen once; the top ten hold roughly 1.5%. The sequencing used CD4+ or CD8+ T cells sorted from blood, collected in a trial of the OX40 agonist ivuxolimab. This receptor was taken from an adult with an advanced solid tumor such as melanoma, head and neck, liver or kidney cancer.

In DNA, the CDR3 is TGTGCCAGCAGTTTATACTCGGGACAGCTGAACACTGAAGCTTTCTTT. This codes for CASSLYSGQLNTEAFF. The rearrangement uses TRBV28 and TRBJ1-1; 7 bases agree with TRBD1. CDR3 size: 16 residues. V gave up 1 base and J gave up 0 bases; unmatched junction bases: 5. The germline V gene has CDR1 MDHEN and CDR2 SYDVKM.